Below, 22 T cell receptor beta chains from the same sample are listed, as sequenced in a study of shared clonotypes between healthy human individuals. Naive CD8 populations comprised CD45RO-negative cells positively selected for CCR7, excluding terminally differentiated effector memory CD45RA+ cells. This table comes from immunoSEQ multiplex PCR, and its TCRdb copy is limited to in-frame clones, with some not included. Of around 2,000,000 clones listed, approximately 94% are singletons. The sample consisted of naive CD8+ T cells sorted from blood. The receptors derive from a man between 18 and 35 years old in good health.

The CDR3 DNA follows: TGTGCCAGCAGTGACTCCCTAGCGGGAGTTGACATTCAGTACTTC. Amino acids: CASSDSLAGVDIQYF. The rearrangement links TRBV2 to TRBJ2-4; 10 nucleotides agree with TRBD2. The CDR3 runs 15 residues. V lost 3 bases, J lost 8 bases, and 7 bases stayed unmatched. Germline values: CDR1 SNHLY, CDR2 FYNNEI.

The gene calls are TRBV5-5 and TRBJ1-1; D not resolved. V was pared by 2 bases and J by 4 bases, with 9 bases between. This CDR3 has 13 amino acids. Germline-derived CDR1 and CDR2 are SGHKS and YYEKEE (reference sequence). The DNA of the CDR3 is TGTGCCAGCAGCTTCGGCATTCTCACTGAAGCTTTCTTT. The encoded protein is CASSFGILTEAFF.

The rearrangement uses TRBV27 and TRBJ2-1; D perhaps matches TRBD1 (6 bases). The ends were cut back, 3 bases at V and 7 bases at J, with 13 bases in the middle. Germline V gives CDR1 MNHEY, CDR2 SMNVEV (reference sequence). The CDR3 is made up of 14 amino acids. Here the CDR3 reads CASSLIGGVNEQFF. The CDR3 DNA sequence: TGTGCCAGCAGTTTGATAGGGGGTGTTAATGAGCAGTTCTTC.

The V gene is TRBV2, the J gene TRBJ2-1; D possibly uses TRBD1 or TRBD2 (5 bases each). Trimming pared 8 bases from V and 8 bases from J, leaving 16 bases between. The CDR3 runs 13 residues. Looked up from germline, CDR1 is SNHLY and CDR2 is FYNNEI. The CDR3 nucleotides read TGTGCCAGCGGGACCCCGGAGGCTGATGAGCAGTTCTTC. It translates to CASGTPEADEQFF.

The chain has TRBV7-8 and TRBJ2-3, with D hard to call. The length of the CDR3 is 14 residues. The germline V gene has CDR1 SGHVS and CDR2 FQNEAQ. Trimming removed 2 bases from V and 1 base from J, with 7 bases in between. CDR3 sequence reads: CASSLIDGTDTQYF. CDR3 DNA sequence: TGTGCCAGCAGCTTAATCGACGGCACAGATACGCAGTATTTT.

The V call is TRBV4-1, the J call TRBJ2-7; possible D gene TRBD2, 5 bases. The V gene's germline CDR1 is MGHRA and CDR2 YSYEKL. Trimming removed 4 bases from V and 3 bases from J, with 16 bases in between. CDR3 size: 15 residues. DNA of the CDR3: TGCGCCAGCAGCCTACACCTGAGAGACTACTACGAGCAGTACTTC. Encoded protein: CASSLHLRDYYEQYF.

The rearrangement links TRBV7-9 to TRBJ2-1; 12 nucleotides match TRBD2. The length of the CDR3 is 18 residues. With V trimmed by 8 bases and J by 4 bases, 15 bases remained unmatched. The V gene's germline CDR1 is SEHNR and CDR2 FQNEAQ (reference sequence). The CDR3 region has the DNA TGTGCCAGCCTCCCTGGGTTACTAGCGGGAGGCTTATACAATGAGCAGTTCTTC. This gives the protein CASLPGLLAGGLYNEQFF.

This clone came up once. The chain uses TRBV7-9 and TRBJ2-5; D ambiguous. The CDR3 extends over 13 amino acids. V was trimmed by 0 bases and J by 4 bases, leaving 6 bases between them. Per germline, CDR1 SEHNR and CDR2 FQNEAQ (reference sequence). The CDR3 reads CASSLAALETQYF. DNA for the CDR3: TGTGCCAGCAGCTTAGCCGCACTAGAGACCCAGTACTTC.

V usage is TRBV30 and J usage is TRBJ2-5, with D hard to call. Germline loops: CDR1 GTSNPN, CDR2 SVGIG (reference sequence). Deletions cut 0 bases from V and 1 base from J, with 9 bases between. CDR3 length: 14 residues. The CDR3 reads CAWSVWSSQETQYF. The CDR3, as DNA: TGTGCCTGGAGTGTCTGGTCTAGCCAAGAGACCCAGTACTTC.

The J gene is TRBJ1-4, the V gene TRBV28; no reliable D call. Looked up from germline, CDR1 is MDHEN and CDR2 is SYDVKM. V lost 5 bases, J lost 8 bases, and 24 bases lay in between. This CDR3 region has 17 residues. The CDR3 loop is CASSPLGRQVEGEKLFF. The CDR3 bases are TGTGCCAGCAGTCCCCTTGGAAGGCAGGTCGAAGGCGAAAAACTGTTTTTT.

The chain uses TRBV4-1 and TRBJ2-7, with D possibly TRBD1 on 5 matching bases. The CDR3 covers 14 residues. V shed 1 base and J shed 2 bases, with 9 bases lying between them. CDR1 is MGHRA and CDR2 is YSYEKL in the germline V gene. DNA for the CDR3: TGCGCCAGCAGCCAAGCAGACAGTACCTACGAGCAGTACTTC. Translation: CASSQADSTYEQYF.

This clone occurred once. This chain uses TRBV4-3 with TRBJ2-2, with D possibly being TRBD1 (6 bases). Germline V gives CDR1 LGHNA, CDR2 YSLEER. CDR3 length: 17 residues. The germline V and J ends were trimmed by 4 bases and 1 base, with 16 bases remaining between them. CDR3 amino acids: CASSPVGGRGNTGELFF. CDR3 DNA: TGCGCCAGCAGCCCGGTCGGCGGCAGGGGGAACACCGGGGAGCTGTTTTTT.

The chain links TRBV5-4 to TRBJ2-7, with D unresolved. Germline V gives CDR1 SGHNT, CDR2 YYREEE (reference sequence). The CDR3 spans 12 residues. Trimming took 4 bases from V and 6 from J, leaving 11 bases between them. The CDR3 loop reads CASSNSMGEQYF. The CDR3 DNA sequence: TGTGCCAGCAGCAACTCTATGGGCGAGCAGTACTTC.

The chain has TRBV6-5 and TRBJ1-2; tentatively, D is TRBD1 (6 bases). Trimming pared 2 bases from V and 1 base from J, leaving 8 bases between. The CDR3 is 14 residues long. Germline assignment: CDR1 MNHEY and CDR2 SVGAGI. The DNA for the CDR3 is TGTGCCAGCAGTTACCAGGGGTATAACTATGGCTACACCTTC. It encodes CASSYQGYNYGYTF.

The J gene is TRBJ2-7, the V gene TRBV11-2; 8 bases are a match to TRBD2. Germline V gives CDR1 SGHAT, CDR2 FQNNGV. Trimming took 5 bases from V and 2 from J; bases not matched to a gene: 8. There are 15 residues in the CDR3. CDR3: CASSPTSGTTYEQYF. For the CDR3, the DNA is TGTGCCAGCAGCCCAACTAGCGGAACGACCTACGAGCAGTACTTC.

This chain joins TRBV15 and TRBJ1-1, with D unclear. CDR3 length equals 14 residues. The germline V gene has CDR1 LNHNV and CDR2 YYDKDF (reference sequence). V dropped 0 bases and J dropped 6 bases, with 11 bases sitting between them. The CDR3 reads CATSRDGPLPEAFF. In DNA form, the CDR3 reads TGTGCCACCAGCAGAGATGGGCCCTTACCTGAAGCTTTCTTT.

The chain links TRBV2 to TRBJ1-6, with 10 bases identical to TRBD1. CDR3 size: 18 residues. V shed 7 bases, J shed 0 bases, and the junction held 9 bases outside the gene matches. Germline-derived CDR1 and CDR2 are SNHLY and FYNNEI. CDR3 in amino acids: CASTIRTGGTSYNSPLHF. CDR3 bases: TGTGCCAGCACAATACGGACAGGGGGAACCTCCTATAATTCACCCCTCCACTTT.

This chain uses TRBV7-2 with TRBJ2-2, with D maybe TRBD2 (6 bases). This CDR3 has 16 amino acids. V lost 8 bases and J 5 bases, leaving 21 bases between the germline ends. The germline V gene has CDR1 SGHTA and CDR2 FQGNSA. The CDR3 nucleotides read TGTGCCAGCGTAACTTCCCTGGTGGGAGGAACCGGGGAGCTGTTTTTT. Its translation is CASVTSLVGGTGELFF.

This chain connects TRBV30 to TRBJ1-5, with D uncertain. The V end lost 0 bases, the J end lost 0 bases, and 9 bases lay between the germline ends. Germline loops: CDR1 GTSNPN, CDR2 SVGIG (reference sequence). The CDR3 covers 15 residues. DNA of the CDR3: TGTGCCTGGAGTGTATCCAGCAATAGCAATCAGCCCCAGCATTTT. Residues: CAWSVSSNSNQPQHF.

The J gene is TRBJ1-2, the V gene TRBV6-6, with a possible D match to TRBD1 (6 bases). There are 12 residues in the CDR3. V gave up 7 bases and J gave up 8 bases, with 14 bases separating them. In germline, CDR1 is MNHNY, CDR2 SVGAGI (reference sequence). The CDR3 loop reads CASTTGGGGYTF. The CDR3 DNA follows: TGTGCCAGCACCACCGGAGGGGGAGGCTACACCTTC.

This clone was observed once. The sample has other DNA sequences that encode this CDR3 too. The chain links TRBV7-9 to TRBJ2-3; TRBD2 might be the D (5 bases). This CDR3 has 15 amino acids. V was shortened by 3 bases and J by 0 bases, with 10 bases between the two germline ends. Germline V gene lookup returns CDR1 SEHNR and CDR2 FQNEAQ (reference sequence). CDR3 sequence: CASSLFGGSTDTQYF. CDR3 sequence (DNA): TGTGCCAGCAGCTTGTTTGGCGGGAGCACAGATACGCAGTATTTT.

J is TRBJ2-1 and V is TRBV4-1, with TRBD2 matching over 10 bases. This CDR3 region has 17 residues. From germline, CDR1 is MGHRA and CDR2 YSYEKL. Trimming removed 2 bases from V and 0 bases from J; junction bases left unmatched: 4. The DNA of the CDR3 is TGCGCCAGCAGCCAACGTAGCGGGAGGAGCTCCTACAATGAGCAGTTCTTC. Translated: CASSQRSGRSSYNEQFF.